This T cell receptor (beta chain) comes out of a study of liver allograft versus peripheral blood T cells. Study in general: Within transplanted livers, the T cell receptor repertoires were examined and compared against the repertoires present in the peripheral blood of liver transplant recipients. General study findings and limits: Repertoires found inside liver allografts reportedly differed from T cell receptor repertoires in peripheral blood.

This clonotype counts as medium-sized. Its antigen is still unknown. TCRdb passed the reads through MiXCR, listing each CDR3 protein once. The sample carries a few thousand distinct CDR3 sequences, 16% recorded once. There are 15 residues in the CDR3. This clonotype was sampled from a human patient who had a liver transplant. Some T cells may have come from the graft donor. The rearrangement uses TRBV3-2 and TRBJ1-5. TRBV3-2 is labeled a pseudogene. The CDR3 region is CASSPRPLSNQPQHF. The CDR3 nucleotides are TGTGCCAGCAGTCCTAGGCCCTTGAGCAATCAGCCCCAGCATTTT.